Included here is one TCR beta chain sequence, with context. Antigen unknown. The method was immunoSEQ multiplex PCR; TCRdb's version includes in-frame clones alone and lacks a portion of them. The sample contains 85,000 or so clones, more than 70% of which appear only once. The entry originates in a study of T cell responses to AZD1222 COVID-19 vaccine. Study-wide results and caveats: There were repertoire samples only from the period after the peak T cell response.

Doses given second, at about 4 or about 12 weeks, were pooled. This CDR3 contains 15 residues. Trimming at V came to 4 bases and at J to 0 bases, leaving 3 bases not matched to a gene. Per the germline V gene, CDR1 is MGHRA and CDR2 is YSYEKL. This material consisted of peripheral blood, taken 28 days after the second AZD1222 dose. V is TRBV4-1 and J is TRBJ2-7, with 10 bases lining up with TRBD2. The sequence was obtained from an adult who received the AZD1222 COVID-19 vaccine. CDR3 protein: CASSRTSGPSYEQYF. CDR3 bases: TGCGCCAGCAGCCGGACTAGCGGACCCTCCTACGAGCAGTACTTC.